This T cell receptor (beta chain) comes out of a study of blood T cell repertoires in COVID-19. The protocol was immunoSEQ multiplex PCR, while the TCRdb copy is restricted to in-frame clones and leaves out a portion. In the table there are roughly 500,000 clones, 89% of which are singletons. CDR1 is SGHTA, CDR2 FQGNSA, per germline. CDR3 length equals 13 residues. V lost 1 base, J lost 1 base, and 4 bases lay in between. This clonotype originated in a man between 18 and 29 years old with COVID-19, enrolled during active disease. This rearrangement joins TRBV7-2 to TRBJ1-2; D call uncertain. Source material: peripheral blood. The chain's CDR3 is CASSLGLNYGYTF. The CDR3 DNA follows: TGTGCCAGCAGCTTAGGTCTTAACTATGGCTACACCTTC.